This record covers a single T cell receptor beta chain. With 60 Vbeta and 13 Jbeta primers, the PCR was carried out. The method was immunoSEQ multiplex PCR; TCRdb's version includes in-frame clones alone and lacks a portion of them. The repertoire has tens of thousands of clones, 84% of them found once; the top ten carry about 5.6%. This sample is part of a study of cytomegalovirus exposure and HLA in healthy donors. Trimming pared 2 bases from V and 5 bases from J, leaving 10 bases between. Germline CDR1 reads MNHEY; CDR2 reads SVGAGI. The CDR3 sequence is 14 residues long. This clonotype was sampled from a young woman in good health and CMV-seropositive. The chain recombines TRBV6-5 with TRBJ2-1; D possibly corresponds to TRBD1 (5 bases). The sequenced sample consisted of PBMCs. The CDR3, as DNA: TGTGCCAGCAGTTACCTAGACAGCGACAATGAGCAGTTCTTC. Translating it yields CASSYLDSDNEQFF.